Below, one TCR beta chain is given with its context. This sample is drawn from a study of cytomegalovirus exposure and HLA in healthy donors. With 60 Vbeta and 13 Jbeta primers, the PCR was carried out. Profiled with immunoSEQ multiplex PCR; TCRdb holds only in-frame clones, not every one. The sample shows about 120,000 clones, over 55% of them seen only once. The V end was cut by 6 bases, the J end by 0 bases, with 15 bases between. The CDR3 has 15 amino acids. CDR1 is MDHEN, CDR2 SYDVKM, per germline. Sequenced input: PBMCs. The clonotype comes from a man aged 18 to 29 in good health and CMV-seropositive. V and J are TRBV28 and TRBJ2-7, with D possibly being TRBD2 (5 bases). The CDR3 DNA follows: TGTGCCAGCAGCCCCCCCGGGAACCCCTCCTACGAGCAGTACTTC. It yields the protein CASSPPGNPSYEQYF.